This record covers a single TCR beta chain. Its antigen is unidentified. This sample also contains other DNA sequences that code for the same CDR3. The data derive from a study of shared clonotypes between healthy human individuals. At the level of the study: Donors, aged 18 to 49, were a couple of women and three men.

J gave up 0 bases and V 2 bases, and 1 base lay outside the gene matches. CDR1 is SGHRS and CDR2 is YFSETQ in the germline V gene. This CDR3 contains 15 residues. TCRdb's table, derived via immunoSEQ multiplex PCR, lists solely in-frame clones and lacks some. Seen here are roughly 2.6 million clones, 90% to 95% observed once, and the top ten hold 0.14%. Study results and caveats: Among the subsets, naive ones generally showed larger estimated richness than memory ones. Clonotype sharing across donors was expected to vary with sequencing depth.

The rearrangement joins TRBV5-1 to TRBJ2-1, with 8 bases that match TRBD1. This receptor was taken from a man between 18 and 29 years old in good health. The specimen sequenced was naive CD4+ T cells sorted from blood. Described subset: CD45RA+ positively selected. In DNA, the CDR3 is TGCGCCAGCAGCTTAACAGGGGGCTCCTACAATGAGCAGTTCTTC. Translating gives CASSLTGGSYNEQFF.